Shown below are 29 T cell receptor beta chains from a single sample sequenced in a study of T-cell reconstitution after alpha-beta-depleted transplantation in children. As it was prepared, the TCRbeta library received unique molecular identifiers. TCRdb itself ran the PCR reads through MiXCR, one entry per CDR3 protein. The sample consists of hundreds of thousands of distinct CDR3 sequences, 13% of them appearing once. The sample here was PBMCs, taken before TCRalphabeta/CD19-depleted stem cell transplant. These receptor sequences come from a girl aged 2 to 10 with congenital amegakaryocytic thrombocytopenia, due to receive a stem cell transplant.

This clonotype has ten or more counts. The chain combines TRBV7-6 with TRBJ1-4; TRBD1 matches at 7 bases. The CDR3 runs to 15 residues. Trimming took 3 bases from V and 7 from J; bases not matched to a gene: 8. Germline lookup yields CDR1 SGHVS and CDR2 FNYEAQ. The chain's CDR3 is CASSFRQGVPEKLFF. DNA for the CDR3: TGTGCCAGCAGCTTTCGACAGGGAGTCCCTGAAAAACTGTTTTTT. Based on the CDR3 plus reference TRBV7-6 and TRBJ1-4, the full variable domain is GAGVSQSPRYKVTKRGQDVALRCDPISGHVSLYWYRQALGQGPEFLTYFNYEAQQDKSGLPNDRFSAERPEGSISTLTIQRTEQRDSAMYRCASSFRQGVPEKLFFGSGTQLSVL.

The chain joins TRBV2 to TRBJ2-5; no clear D gene. The CDR3 loop spans 13 amino acids. Per germline, CDR1 SNHLY and CDR2 FYNNEI. V was pared by 3 bases and J by 5 bases, with 10 bases between. The CDR3 coding sequence is TGTGCCAGCAGTGACATGAGAATGGAGACCCAGTACTTC. As protein: CASSDMRMETQYF.

V is TRBV7-3 and J is TRBJ1-5; D gene ambiguous. Germline CDR1 is SGHTA and CDR2 is FQGTGA. V was trimmed by 2 bases and J by 6 bases, leaving 17 bases between them. The CDR3 spans 16 residues. The CDR3 region has the DNA TGTGCCAGCAGCTTAGGGAGGGAGGAGGACGGTCAGCCCCAGCATTTT. As protein: CASSLGREEDGQPQHF.

This clonotype was counted at least ten times. The chain carries TRBV7-2 and TRBJ2-1, with TRBD2 matching over 11 bases. The CDR3 totals 17 residues. CDR1 is SGHTA, CDR2 FQGNSA, per germline. The V gene end was trimmed by 5 bases and the J gene end by 3 bases; junction bases not matched to a gene: 9. CDR3 in DNA: TGTGCCAGCAGCCATCCCCCGGGACTAGCGGACTACAATGAGCAGTTCTTC. It translates to CASSHPPGLADYNEQFF.

This clonotype has a count of ten or more. The chain uses TRBV20-1 and TRBJ1-2; no clear D. Germline CDR1 and CDR2: DFQATT and SNEGSKA (reference sequence). V lost 6 bases, J lost 1 base, and 9 bases lay in between. CDR3 length equals 12 residues. The chain's CDR3 is CSAPANNYGYTF. CDR3 sequence (DNA): TGCAGTGCCCCGGCCAATAACTATGGCTACACCTTC.

There are a few counts of this clonotype. The CDR3 bases are TGCGCCAGCAGCCCCCGGGCAACATCCTCTGGGGCCAACGTCCTGACTTTC. It specifies CASSPRATSSGANVLTF. The V call is TRBV5-1, the J call TRBJ2-6; D not resolved. Germline V gene lookup returns CDR1 SGHRS and CDR2 YFSETQ. The CDR3 length is 17 residues. Trimming took 4 bases from V and 0 from J, leaving 14 bases between them. Full variable domain (missing parts from reference TRBV5-1 and TRBJ2-6): KAGVTQTPRYLIKTRGQQVTLSCSPISGHRSVSWYQQTPGQGLQFLFEYFSETQRNKGNFPGRFSGRQFSNSRSEMNVSTLELGDSALYLCASSPRATSSGANVLTFGAGSRLTVL.

This clonotype occurred a few times. The rearrangement uses TRBV5-5 and TRBJ2-7; D gene uncertain. This CDR3 region has 14 residues. Trimming left V 1 base short and J 6 bases short, with 14 bases between. In germline, CDR1 is SGHKS, CDR2 YYEKEE (reference sequence). Written as DNA, the CDR3 is TGTGCCAGCAGCTTGAGTACGGCCTCGGGCGAGCAGTACTTC. Its translation is CASSLSTASGEQYF. Drawing the rest from reference TRBV5-5 and TRBJ2-7, the complete variable domain is DAGVTQSPTHLIKTRGQQVTLRCSPISGHKSVSWYQQVLGQGPQFIFQYYEKEERGRGNFPDRFSARQFPNYSSELNVNALLLGDSALYLCASSLSTASGEQYFGPGTRLTVT.

The genes are TRBV12-3 or TRBV12-4 and TRBJ2-7; D call uncertain. The germline V and J ends were trimmed by 3 bases and 7 bases, with 10 bases remaining between them. The CDR3 runs to 12 residues. The CDR3 protein is CASSLRGAEQYF. The CDR3 region has the DNA TGTGCCAGCAGTTTGCGAGGAGCTGAGCAGTACTTC.

The table lists this clonotype with many counts. V gene TRBV29-1 combines with J gene TRBJ2-7; 8 positions match TRBD1. CDR3 length: 15 residues. The V gene end was trimmed by 4 bases and the J gene end by 1 base; junction bases not matched to a gene: 9. The germline gives CDR1 SQVTM, CDR2 ANQGSEA. In nucleotides, the CDR3 is TGCAGCGTTGCCGGGACAGGTCCTTCTTCCTACGAGCAGTACTTC. Encoded protein: CSVAGTGPSSYEQYF.

This clonotype was observed many times. The chain carries TRBV5-1 and TRBJ2-1; D remains ambiguous. V dropped 2 bases and J dropped 6 bases, with 12 bases sitting between them. This CDR3 has 14 amino acids. Germline loops: CDR1 SGHRS, CDR2 YFSETQ. The CDR3 spells CASSLPSMPNEQFF. CDR3 bases: TGCGCCAGCAGCTTACCTAGTATGCCCAATGAGCAGTTCTTC. The full variable domain, in which reference TRBV5-1 and TRBJ2-1 provide the parts outside the CDR3, is KAGVTQTPRYLIKTRGQQVTLSCSPISGHRSVSWYQQTPGQGLQFLFEYFSETQRNKGNFPGRFSGRQFSNSRSEMNVSTLELGDSALYLCASSLPSMPNEQFFGPGTRLTVL.

To note about this clonotype: A much larger clone differs by one base, so this may be a read error. The rearrangement joins TRBV20-1 to TRBJ2-5; D call uncertain. In germline, CDR1 is DFQATT, CDR2 SNEGSKA (reference sequence). This CDR3 is built from 13 residues. DNA of the CDR3: TGCAGTGCTAGTGTGGGCAGCCAAGAGACCCAGTGCTTC. This translates into CSASVGSQETQCF.

This clonotype came up a few times. The chain links TRBV4-1 to TRBJ2-1; tentative D call: TRBD2 (8 bases). Germline V CDR1 and CDR2: MGHRA, YSYEKL. V was shortened by 3 bases and J by 6 bases, with 18 bases between the two germline ends. The CDR3 runs to 16 residues. CDR3 loop: CASSHDSGRQGNEQFF. The CDR3 nucleotides read TGCGCCAGCAGCCACGACAGCGGGAGACAGGGCAATGAGCAGTTCTTC.

This clonotype was seen many times. The rearrangement uses TRBV7-6 and TRBJ1-1; possibly TRBD1 for D (6 bases). Germline assignment: CDR1 SGHVS and CDR2 FNYEAQ. The CDR3 sequence is 15 residues long. The germline V and J ends were trimmed by 1 base and 0 bases, with 9 bases remaining between them. The CDR3 sequence: CASSLDRVMNTEAFF. CDR3 nucleotides: TGTGCCAGCAGCTTAGACAGGGTCATGAACACTGAAGCTTTCTTT.

This chain uses TRBV7-9 with TRBJ1-1, with TRBD1 identical over 8 bases. The CDR3 consists of 14 residues. V lost 2 bases, J lost 7 bases, and 6 bases stayed unmatched. The V gene's germline CDR1 is SEHNR and CDR2 FQNEAQ (reference sequence). The CDR3 loop is CASSLSLQGVEAFF. The DNA for the CDR3 is TGTGCCAGCAGCTTATCGCTACAGGGGGTTGAAGCTTTCTTT.

This rearrangement joins TRBV5-1 to TRBJ2-7, with 9 bases matching TRBD2. This CDR3 is 16 amino acids long. Germline CDR1 and CDR2: SGHRS and YFSETQ. The junction had 6 bases not matched to a gene; V was cut back by 0 bases and J by 2 bases. CDR3 in amino acids: CASSLELAGNTYEQYF. In DNA form, the CDR3 reads TGCGCCAGCAGCTTGGAACTAGCGGGCAACACCTACGAGCAGTACTTC. The variable domain in full, with the rest retrieved from reference TRBV5-1 and TRBJ2-7, is KAGVTQTPRYLIKTRGQQVTLSCSPISGHRSVSWYQQTPGQGLQFLFEYFSETQRNKGNFPGRFSGRQFSNSRSEMNVSTLELGDSALYLCASSLELAGNTYEQYFGPGTRLTVT.

For this clonotype: One base away lies a much larger clone, so this may be a sequencing read error. This chain uses TRBV29-1 with TRBJ1-2; D is ambiguous. Germline V gives CDR1 SQVTM, CDR2 ANQGSEA. The CDR3 length is 13 residues. CDR3 protein: CSARQAGVYGYPF. DNA for the CDR3: TGCAGCGCGAGGCAGGCGGGCGTCTATGGCTACCCCTTC.

This clonotype was seen a handful of times. The rearrangement links TRBV5-1 to TRBJ2-5; 8 bases fit TRBD2. Trimming took 5 bases from V and 2 from J; bases not matched to a gene: 2. Per the germline V gene, CDR1 is SGHRS and CDR2 is YFSETQ. This CDR3 comprises 13 residues. In nucleotides, the CDR3 is TGCGCCAGCAGGACTAGCGTGCAAGAGACCCAGTACTTC. It yields the protein CASRTSVQETQYF. The variable domain in full, with the rest retrieved from reference TRBV5-1 and TRBJ2-5, is KAGVTQTPRYLIKTRGQQVTLSCSPISGHRSVSWYQQTPGQGLQFLFEYFSETQRNKGNFPGRFSGRQFSNSRSEMNVSTLELGDSALYLCASRTSVQETQYFGPGTRLLVL.

In its sample, this clonotype was seen many times. The chain has TRBV20-1 and TRBJ2-1, with 7 positions matching TRBD1. The V and J ends lost 0 bases and 2 bases, in that order; junction bases with no gene match: 10. The CDR3 is 17 residues long. Germline V gene data show CDR1 as DFQATT and CDR2 as SNEGSKA (reference sequence). CDR3 amino acids: CSARDPTPQGAYNEQFF. The CDR3 nucleotides read TGCAGTGCTAGAGACCCCACTCCCCAGGGGGCCTACAATGAGCAGTTCTTC.

This clonotype was counted ten times or more. V gene TRBV5-1 combines with J gene TRBJ2-2; D is perhaps TRBD1 (5 bases). The CDR3 extends over 15 amino acids. Trimming took off 0 bases at V and 5 bases at J, with 11 bases between the two ends. Germline assignment: CDR1 SGHRS and CDR2 YFSETQ. The CDR3 nucleotides read TGCGCCAGCAGCTTGGTTTTTCAGGGAACCGGGGAGCTGTTTTTT. Protein sequence: CASSLVFQGTGELFF.

This clonotype was counted only a few times. The chain uses TRBV20-1 and TRBJ2-5; D call uncertain. The CDR3 has 15 amino acids. V dropped 4 bases and J dropped 4 bases, with 19 bases sitting between them. Germline-derived CDR1 and CDR2 are DFQATT and SNEGSKA (reference sequence). The CDR3 DNA follows: TGCAGTGCTATACCAATTTGGGTGGCCCCAGAGACCCAGTACTTC. Its translation is CSAIPIWVAPETQYF.

The sample holds many counts of this clonotype. This chain links TRBV19 with TRBJ2-7; D remains unclear. Germline V gene data show CDR1 as LNHDA and CDR2 as SQIVND (reference sequence). There are 14 residues in the CDR3. V lost 3 bases to trimming and J lost 0 bases, with 9 bases between them. The CDR3 nucleotides read TGTGCCAGTAGTATTGTTTGGCCCTCCTACGAGCAGTACTTC. It specifies CASSIVWPSYEQYF. The whole variable domain, remainder taken from reference TRBV19 and TRBJ2-7, is DGGITQSPKYLFRKEGQNVTLSCEQNLNHDAMYWYRQDPGQGLRLIYYSQIVNDFQKGDIAEGYSVSREKKESFPLTVTSAQKNPTAFYLCASSIVWPSYEQYFGPGTRLTVT.

The V gene is TRBV28, the J gene TRBJ1-1, with D uncertain. Trimming took 3 bases from V and 1 from J, leaving 9 bases between them. Germline CDR1 reads MDHEN; CDR2 reads SYDVKM. The CDR3 totals 14 residues. The CDR3 reads CASSFVWKNTEAFF. The DNA for the CDR3 is TGTGCCAGCAGTTTCGTGTGGAAGAACACTGAAGCTTTCTTT.

This clonotype was seen at least ten times. This chain links TRBV15 with TRBJ2-2, with unresolved D. The CDR3 contains 12 residues. Germline V gene sequence: CDR1 LNHNV, CDR2 YYDKDF (reference sequence). Trimming left V 6 bases short and J 3 bases short, with 5 bases between. CDR3 DNA sequence: TGTGCCACCAGTCCGTACACCGGGGAGCTGTTTTTT. Its protein product is CATSPYTGELFF. Drawing the rest from reference TRBV15 and TRBJ2-2, the complete variable domain is DAMVIQNPRYQVTQFGKPVTLSCSQTLNHNVMYWYQQKSSQAPKLLFHYYDKDFNNEADTPDNFQSRRPNTSFCFLDIRSPGLGDTAMYLCATSPYTGELFFGEGSRLTVL.

This chain connects TRBV30 to TRBJ2-4, with a possible D match to TRBD2 (5 bases). The CDR3 covers 14 residues. V was pared by 0 bases and J by 8 bases, with 14 bases between. Looked up from germline, CDR1 is GTSNPN and CDR2 is SVGIG (reference sequence). CDR3 nucleotides: TGTGCCTGGAGTGTATCTAACGGGAAGGACATTCAGTACTTC. It yields the protein CAWSVSNGKDIQYF.

This clonotype was seen repeatedly, ten times or more. The V and J genes are TRBV20-1 and TRBJ2-3; D is unclear. The CDR3 is 15 residues long. V was clipped by 0 bases and J by 0 bases, with 10 bases between them. The germline V gene has CDR1 DFQATT and CDR2 SNEGSKA (reference sequence). The CDR3: CSARDHTESTDTQYF. The CDR3 DNA reads TGCAGTGCTAGAGATCATACGGAAAGCACAGATACGCAGTATTTT.

This clonotype was seen repeatedly, ten times or more. The J gene is TRBJ2-3, the V gene TRBV7-2; TRBD2 agrees at 12 bases. The CDR3 totals 17 residues. Germline V lookup: CDR1 SGHTA, CDR2 FQGNSA. V lost 5 bases to trimming and J lost 4 bases; unmatched junction nucleotides: 10. The CDR3 spells CASSNGTSGRVSDTQYF. The CDR3 nucleotides read TGTGCCAGCAGCAACGGGACTAGCGGGCGGGTGTCAGATACGCAGTATTTT.

A word on this clonotype: This clone may be a read error of a much larger clone one base away. The chain links TRBV5-1 to TRBJ2-1; no clear D. CDR3 length equals 14 residues. The V gene's germline CDR1 is SGHRS and CDR2 YFSETQ. The CDR3 nucleotides read TGCGCCAGCAGCAACCAAAGCTCCTACATTGAGCAGTTCTTC. This translates into CASSNQSSYIEQFF.

CDR3 loop: CASSLLWRPPYNEQFF. For the CDR3, the DNA is TGCGCCAGCAGCTTGTTATGGCGGCCTCCCTACAATGAGCAGTTCTTC. The chain recombines TRBV5-1 with TRBJ2-1; no clear D. The germline CDR1 and CDR2 sequences are SGHRS and YFSETQ. Trimming removed 1 base from V and 2 bases from J, with 13 bases in between. The CDR3 runs to 16 residues.

This clonotype was picked up many times. V is TRBV7-9 and J is TRBJ1-1, with TRBD1 identical over 8 bases. CDR1 is SEHNR, CDR2 FQNEAQ, per germline (reference sequence). V lost 1 base and J lost 11; bases outside the gene matches: 9. There are 14 residues in the CDR3. The CDR3 sequence is CASSLGGQARRAFF. In DNA form, the CDR3 reads TGTGCCAGCAGCTTAGGGGGACAGGCCCGAAGGGCTTTCTTT. Full variable domain (remainder filled in from reference TRBV7-9 and TRBJ1-1): DTGVSQNPRHKITKRGQNVTFRCDPISEHNRLYWYRQTLGQGPEFLTYFQNEAQLEKSRLLSDRFSAERPKGSFSTLEIQRTEQGDSAMYLCASSLGGQARRAFFGQGTRLTVV.